This T cell receptor beta chain is drawn from a study of T cell responses to AZD1222 COVID-19 vaccine. The CDR3 contains 14 residues. CDR1 is MNHEY and CDR2 is SVGAGI in the germline V gene. V lost 2 bases and J lost 2, with 9 bases in between. As concerns this clone: The antigen is undetermined.

This table comes from immunoSEQ multiplex PCR, and its TCRdb copy is limited to in-frame clones, with some not included. The sample contains tens of thousands of clones, about 93% of which appear only once. Study-level findings and limits: Unmutated variant regions are reportedly the target of nearly half of TCRs that are spike-specific. Spike-specific TCR breadth and depth rose after two AZD1222 doses. Donors, mostly white British, included more females; clonal diversity was possibly underestimated.

This clonotype was sampled from an adult in good health. The chain carries TRBV6-5 and TRBJ1-1; D is ambiguous. Sequencing used peripheral blood, obtained on day 0 of MenACWY control vaccination. The CDR3 protein is CASSYPGSNTEAFF. The CDR3, as DNA: TGTGCCAGCAGTTACCCCGGGTCCAACACTGAAGCTTTCTTT.